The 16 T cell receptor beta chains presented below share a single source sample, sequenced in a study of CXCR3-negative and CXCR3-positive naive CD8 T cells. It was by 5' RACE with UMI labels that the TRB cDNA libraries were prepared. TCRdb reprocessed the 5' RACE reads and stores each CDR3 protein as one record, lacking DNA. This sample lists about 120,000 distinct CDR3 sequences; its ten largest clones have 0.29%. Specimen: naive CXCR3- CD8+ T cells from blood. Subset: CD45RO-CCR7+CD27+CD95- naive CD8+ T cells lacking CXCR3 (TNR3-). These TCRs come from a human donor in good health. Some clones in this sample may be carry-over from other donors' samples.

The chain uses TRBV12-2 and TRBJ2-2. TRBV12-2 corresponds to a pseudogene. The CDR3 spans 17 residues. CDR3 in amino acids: CASRLAIRRSNTGELFF.

Here the CDR3 reads CSVLWQIENLGQFF. This chain links TRBV29-1 with TRBJ2-1. The CDR3 has 14 amino acids. The germline V gene encodes CDR1 SQVTM and CDR2 ANQGSEA.

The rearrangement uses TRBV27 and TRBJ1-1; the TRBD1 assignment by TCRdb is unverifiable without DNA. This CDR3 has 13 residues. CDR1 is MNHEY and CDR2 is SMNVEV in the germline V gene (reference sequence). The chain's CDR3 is CASSGQENTEAFF.

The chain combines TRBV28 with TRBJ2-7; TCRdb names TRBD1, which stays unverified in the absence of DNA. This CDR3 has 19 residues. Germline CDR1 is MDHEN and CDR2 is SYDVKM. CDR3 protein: CASSLPGTGAIIIGYEQYF.

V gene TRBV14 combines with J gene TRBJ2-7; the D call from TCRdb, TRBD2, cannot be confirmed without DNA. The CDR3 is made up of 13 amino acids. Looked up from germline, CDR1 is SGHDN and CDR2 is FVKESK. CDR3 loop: CASSQVGRVYLDF.

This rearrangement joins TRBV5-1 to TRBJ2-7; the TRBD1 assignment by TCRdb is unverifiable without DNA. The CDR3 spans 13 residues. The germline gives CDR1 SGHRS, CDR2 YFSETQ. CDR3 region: CASSPDTYYEQYF.

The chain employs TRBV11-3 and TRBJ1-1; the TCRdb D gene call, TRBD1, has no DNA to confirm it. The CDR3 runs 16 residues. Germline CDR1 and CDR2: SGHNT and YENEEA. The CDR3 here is CASSPPRGGFHTEAFF.

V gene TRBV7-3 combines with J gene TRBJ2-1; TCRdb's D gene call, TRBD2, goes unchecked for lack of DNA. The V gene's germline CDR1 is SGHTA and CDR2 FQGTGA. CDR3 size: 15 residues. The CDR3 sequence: CASSPSWQSYNEQFF. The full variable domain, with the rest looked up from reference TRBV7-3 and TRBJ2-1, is GAGVSQTPSNKVTEKGKYVELRCDPISGHTALYWYRQSLGQGPEFLIYFQGTGAADDSGLPNDRFFAVRPEGSVSTLKIQRTERGDSAVYLCASSPSWQSYNEQFFGPGTRLTVL.

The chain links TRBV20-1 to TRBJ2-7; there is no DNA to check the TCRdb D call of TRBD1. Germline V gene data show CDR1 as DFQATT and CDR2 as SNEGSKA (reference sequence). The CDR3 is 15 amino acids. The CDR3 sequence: CSASDPGTGAYEQYF.

This CDR3 reads CASSLFGGVGNEQFF. The chain couples TRBV7-3 to TRBJ2-1; TCRdb designates TRBD2, a call that cannot be tested without DNA. Germline lookup yields CDR1 SGHTA and CDR2 FQGTGA. This CDR3 region has 15 residues.

CDR3 sequence reads: CASSGQEWNTEAFF. The J gene is TRBJ1-1, the V gene TRBV27; TCRdb selects TRBD1, and the lack of DNA leaves this call unchecked. The germline V gene encodes CDR1 MNHEY and CDR2 SMNVEV (reference sequence). CDR3 length equals 14 residues.

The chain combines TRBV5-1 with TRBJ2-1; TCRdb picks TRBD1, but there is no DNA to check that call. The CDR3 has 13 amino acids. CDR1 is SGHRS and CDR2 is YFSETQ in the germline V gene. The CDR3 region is CASSFTGGHEQFF.

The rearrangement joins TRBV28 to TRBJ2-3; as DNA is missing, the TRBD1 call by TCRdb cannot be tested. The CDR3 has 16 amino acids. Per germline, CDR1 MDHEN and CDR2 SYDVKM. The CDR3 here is CASSPLAGTIGDTQYF.

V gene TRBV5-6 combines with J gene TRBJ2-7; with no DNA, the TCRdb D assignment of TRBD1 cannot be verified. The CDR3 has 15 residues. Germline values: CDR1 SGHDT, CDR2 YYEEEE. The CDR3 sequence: CASRPSGSPYREQYF. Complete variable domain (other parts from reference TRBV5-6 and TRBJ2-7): DAGVTQSPTHLIKTRGQQVTLRCSPKSGHDTVSWYQQALGQGPQFIFQYYEEEERQRGNFPDRFSGHQFPNYSSELNVNALLLGDSALYLCASRPSGSPYREQYFGPGTRLTVT.

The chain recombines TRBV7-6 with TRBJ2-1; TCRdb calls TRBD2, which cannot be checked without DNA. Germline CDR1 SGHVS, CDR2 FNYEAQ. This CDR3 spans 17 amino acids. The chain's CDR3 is CASSSRLAGGDYNEQFF. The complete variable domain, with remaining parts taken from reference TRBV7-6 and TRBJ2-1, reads GAGVSQSPRYKVTKRGQDVALRCDPISGHVSLYWYRQALGQGPEFLTYFNYEAQQDKSGLPNDRFSAERPEGSISTLTIQRTEQRDSAMYRCASSSRLAGGDYNEQFFGPGTRLTVL.

The CDR3 sequence: CASSLYGEQYF. The rearrangement links TRBV27 to TRBJ2-7. From germline, CDR1 is MNHEY and CDR2 SMNVEV (reference sequence). The CDR3 runs 11 residues.